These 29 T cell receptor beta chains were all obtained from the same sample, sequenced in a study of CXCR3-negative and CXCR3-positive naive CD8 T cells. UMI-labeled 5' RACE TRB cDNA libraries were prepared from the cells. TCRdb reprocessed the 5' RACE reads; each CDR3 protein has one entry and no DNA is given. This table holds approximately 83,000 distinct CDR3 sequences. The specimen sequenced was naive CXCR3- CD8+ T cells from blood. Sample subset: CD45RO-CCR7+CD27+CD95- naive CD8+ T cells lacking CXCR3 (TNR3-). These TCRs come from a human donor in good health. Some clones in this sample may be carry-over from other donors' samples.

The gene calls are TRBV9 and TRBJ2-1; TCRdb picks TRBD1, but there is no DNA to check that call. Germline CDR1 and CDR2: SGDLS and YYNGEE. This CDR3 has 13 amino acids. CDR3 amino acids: CASSPRVYNEQFF.

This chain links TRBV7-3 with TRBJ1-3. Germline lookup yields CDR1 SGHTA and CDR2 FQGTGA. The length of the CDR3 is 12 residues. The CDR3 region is CASSFMGGTIYF.

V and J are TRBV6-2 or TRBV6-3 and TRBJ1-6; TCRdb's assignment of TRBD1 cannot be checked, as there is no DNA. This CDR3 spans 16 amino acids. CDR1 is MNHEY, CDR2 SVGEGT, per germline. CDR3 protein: CASSFRTGRYSSPLHF.

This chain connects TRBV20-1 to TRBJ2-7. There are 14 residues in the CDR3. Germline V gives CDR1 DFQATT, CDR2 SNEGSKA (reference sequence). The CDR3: CSARGNENPYEQYF.

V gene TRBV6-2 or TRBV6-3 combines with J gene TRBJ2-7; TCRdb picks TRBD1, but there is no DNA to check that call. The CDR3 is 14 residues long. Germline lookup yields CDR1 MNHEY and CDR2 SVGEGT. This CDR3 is CASSYKAGAYEQYF.

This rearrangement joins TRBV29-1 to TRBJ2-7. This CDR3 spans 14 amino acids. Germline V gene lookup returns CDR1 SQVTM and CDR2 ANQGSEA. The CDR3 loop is CSAVDGWSSYEQYF.

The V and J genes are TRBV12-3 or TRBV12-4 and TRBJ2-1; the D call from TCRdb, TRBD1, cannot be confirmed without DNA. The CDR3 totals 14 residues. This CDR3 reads CASSRQGAYNEQFF.

CDR3 in amino acids: CASSPRALGYEQYF. This chain links TRBV28 with TRBJ2-7; checking the TCRdb D call of TRBD2 is not possible without DNA. The CDR3 has 14 amino acids. Per the germline V gene, CDR1 is MDHEN and CDR2 is SYDVKM.

The CDR3: CASSYNYGEQYF. The chain joins TRBV4-2 to TRBJ2-7. The CDR3 length is 12 residues. Germline assignment: CDR1 LGHNA and CDR2 YNFKEQ.

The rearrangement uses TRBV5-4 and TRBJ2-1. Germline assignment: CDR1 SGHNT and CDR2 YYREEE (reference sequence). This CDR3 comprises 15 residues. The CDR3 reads CASSLVGNPYNEQFF.

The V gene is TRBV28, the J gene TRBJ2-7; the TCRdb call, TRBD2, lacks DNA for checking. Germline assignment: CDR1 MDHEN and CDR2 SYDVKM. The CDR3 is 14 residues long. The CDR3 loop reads CATSVLAATYEQYF.

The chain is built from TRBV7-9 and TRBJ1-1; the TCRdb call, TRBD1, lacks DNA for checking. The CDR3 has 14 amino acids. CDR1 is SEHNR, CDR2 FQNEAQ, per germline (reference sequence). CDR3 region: CASSYDRAVSEAFF.

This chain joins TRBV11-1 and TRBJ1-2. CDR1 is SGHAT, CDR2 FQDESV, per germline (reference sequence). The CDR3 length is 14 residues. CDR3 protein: CASGTADINYGYTF.

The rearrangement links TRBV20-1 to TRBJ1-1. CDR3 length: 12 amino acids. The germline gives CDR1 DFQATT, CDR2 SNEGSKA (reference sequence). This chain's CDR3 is CSARVGVTEAFF.

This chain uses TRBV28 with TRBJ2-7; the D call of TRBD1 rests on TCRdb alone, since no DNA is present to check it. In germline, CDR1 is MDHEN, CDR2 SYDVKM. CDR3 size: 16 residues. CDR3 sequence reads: CASSPSQGPLSYEQYF.

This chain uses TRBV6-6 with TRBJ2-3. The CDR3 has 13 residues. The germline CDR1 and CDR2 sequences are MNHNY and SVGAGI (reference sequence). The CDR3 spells CASSLASTDTQYF.

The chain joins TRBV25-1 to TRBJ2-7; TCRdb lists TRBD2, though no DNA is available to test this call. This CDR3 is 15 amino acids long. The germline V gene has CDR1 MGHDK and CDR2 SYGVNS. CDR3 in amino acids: CASSPWGTSVGEQYF.

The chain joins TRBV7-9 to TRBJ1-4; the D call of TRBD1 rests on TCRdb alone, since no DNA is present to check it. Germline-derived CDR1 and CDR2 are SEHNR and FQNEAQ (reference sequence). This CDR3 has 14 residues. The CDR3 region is CASRPRGGGEKLFF.

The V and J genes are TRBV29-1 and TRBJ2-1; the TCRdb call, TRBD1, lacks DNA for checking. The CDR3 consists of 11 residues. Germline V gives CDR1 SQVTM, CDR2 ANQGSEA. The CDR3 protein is CSVEGGLEQFF.

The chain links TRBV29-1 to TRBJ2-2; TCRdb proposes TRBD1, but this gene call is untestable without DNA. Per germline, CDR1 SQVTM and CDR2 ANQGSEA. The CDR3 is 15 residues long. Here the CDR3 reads CSVWMTGRDTGELFF.

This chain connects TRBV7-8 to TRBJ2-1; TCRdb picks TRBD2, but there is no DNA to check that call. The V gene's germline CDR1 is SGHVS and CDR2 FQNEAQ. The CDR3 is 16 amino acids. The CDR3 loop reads CASSPRTSVDDNEQFF.

CDR3 sequence: CASSYSRWDHEQFF. This chain connects TRBV6-2 or TRBV6-3 to TRBJ2-1. Germline CDR1 MNHEY, CDR2 SVGEGT. This CDR3 spans 14 amino acids.

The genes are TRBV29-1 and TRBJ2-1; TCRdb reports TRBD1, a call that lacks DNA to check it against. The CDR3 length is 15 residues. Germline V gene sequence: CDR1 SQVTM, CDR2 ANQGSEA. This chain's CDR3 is CSVEGGTGALNEQFF.

CDR3 residues: CASSLAAFPGNTIYF. The rearrangement uses TRBV7-8 and TRBJ1-3. Germline V gives CDR1 SGHVS, CDR2 FQNEAQ. The CDR3 totals 15 residues.

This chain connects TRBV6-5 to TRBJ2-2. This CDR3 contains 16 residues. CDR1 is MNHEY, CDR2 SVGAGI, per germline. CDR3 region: CASRNQAVEYTGELFF.

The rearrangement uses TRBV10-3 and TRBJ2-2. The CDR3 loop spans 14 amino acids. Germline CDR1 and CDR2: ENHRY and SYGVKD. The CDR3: CAISGDLRTGELFF.

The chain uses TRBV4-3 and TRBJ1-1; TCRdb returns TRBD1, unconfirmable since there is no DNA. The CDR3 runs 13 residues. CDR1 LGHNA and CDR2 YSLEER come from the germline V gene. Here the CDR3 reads CASNNRGLAEAFF.

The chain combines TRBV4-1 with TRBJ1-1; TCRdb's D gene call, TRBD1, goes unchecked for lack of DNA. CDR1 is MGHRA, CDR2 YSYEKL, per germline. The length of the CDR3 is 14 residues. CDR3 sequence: CASSLPGGGTEAFF.

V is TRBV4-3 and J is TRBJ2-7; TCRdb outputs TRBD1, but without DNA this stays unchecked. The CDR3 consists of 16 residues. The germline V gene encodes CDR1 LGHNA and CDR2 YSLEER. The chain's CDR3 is CASSQDVRGEAYEQYF.